This T cell receptor beta chain was retrieved from a study of shared clonotypes between healthy human individuals. Study observations and caveats: The study found about 5% of naive CD4 clonotypes shared across a few donors.

Comment on this clone: Its antigen remains unidentified.

Germline loops: CDR1 MNHNY, CDR2 SVGAGI (reference sequence). This CDR3 has 15 residues. V was pared by 2 bases and J by 2 bases, with 1 base of the junction left unmatched. It was CD45RO-negative cells, positively selected for CCR7, that made up naive CD8 cells, with terminally differentiated effector memory CD45RA+ cells excluded. Each donor was a Caucasian adult residing in Nashville, Tennessee. The test was conducted at deep level. Produced via immunoSEQ multiplex PCR; TCRdb's table is partial and in-frame only. This table has roughly 1,800,000 clones, about 95% appearing once. The sequence was obtained from a man younger than 35 in good health. Sequencing was done on a sample of naive CD8+ T cells sorted from blood. The V call is TRBV6-6, the J call TRBJ2-7, with 12 positions matching TRBD2. The CDR3 loop reads CASSYRTSGTYEQYF. The CDR3 coding sequence is TGTGCCAGCAGTTACCGGACTAGCGGGACCTACGAGCAGTACTTC.